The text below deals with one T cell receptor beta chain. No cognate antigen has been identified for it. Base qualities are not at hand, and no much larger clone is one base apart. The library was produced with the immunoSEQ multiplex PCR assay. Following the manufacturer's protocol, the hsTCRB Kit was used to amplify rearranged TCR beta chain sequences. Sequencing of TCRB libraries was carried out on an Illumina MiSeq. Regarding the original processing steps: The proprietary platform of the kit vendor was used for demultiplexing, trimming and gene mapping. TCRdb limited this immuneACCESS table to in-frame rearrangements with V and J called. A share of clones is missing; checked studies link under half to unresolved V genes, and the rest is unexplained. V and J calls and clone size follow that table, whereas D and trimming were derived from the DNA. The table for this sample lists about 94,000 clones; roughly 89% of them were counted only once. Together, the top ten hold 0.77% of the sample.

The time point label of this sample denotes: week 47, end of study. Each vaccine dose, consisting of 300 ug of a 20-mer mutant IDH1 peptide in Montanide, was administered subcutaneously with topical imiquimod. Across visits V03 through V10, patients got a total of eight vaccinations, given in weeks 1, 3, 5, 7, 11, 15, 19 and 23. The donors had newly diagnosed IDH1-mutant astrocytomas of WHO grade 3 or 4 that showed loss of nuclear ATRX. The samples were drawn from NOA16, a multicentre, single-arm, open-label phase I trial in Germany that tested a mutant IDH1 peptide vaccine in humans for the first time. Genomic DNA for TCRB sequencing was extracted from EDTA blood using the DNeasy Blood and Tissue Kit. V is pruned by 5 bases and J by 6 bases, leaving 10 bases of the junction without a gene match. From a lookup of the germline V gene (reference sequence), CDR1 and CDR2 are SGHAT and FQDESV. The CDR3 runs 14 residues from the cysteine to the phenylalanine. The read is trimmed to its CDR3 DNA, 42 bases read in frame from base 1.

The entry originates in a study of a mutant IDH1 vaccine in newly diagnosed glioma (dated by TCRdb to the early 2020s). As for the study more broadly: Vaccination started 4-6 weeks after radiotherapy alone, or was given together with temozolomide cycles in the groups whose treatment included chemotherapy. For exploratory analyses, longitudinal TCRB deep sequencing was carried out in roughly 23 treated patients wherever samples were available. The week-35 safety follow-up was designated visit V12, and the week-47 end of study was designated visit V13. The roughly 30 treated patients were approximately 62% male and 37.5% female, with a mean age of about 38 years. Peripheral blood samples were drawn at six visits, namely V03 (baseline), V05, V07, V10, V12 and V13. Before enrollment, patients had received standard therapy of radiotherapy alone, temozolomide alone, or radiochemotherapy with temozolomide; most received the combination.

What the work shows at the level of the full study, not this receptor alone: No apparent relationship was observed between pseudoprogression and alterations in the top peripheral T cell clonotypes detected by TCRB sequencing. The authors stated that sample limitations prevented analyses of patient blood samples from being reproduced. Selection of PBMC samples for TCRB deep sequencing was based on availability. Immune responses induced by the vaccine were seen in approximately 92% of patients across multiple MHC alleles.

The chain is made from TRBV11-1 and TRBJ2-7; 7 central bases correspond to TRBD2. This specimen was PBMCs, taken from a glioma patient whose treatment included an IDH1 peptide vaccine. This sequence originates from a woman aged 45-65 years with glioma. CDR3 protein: CASSPWGGSREQYF. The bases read TGTGCCAGCAGCCCTTGGGGCGGGAGTCGCGAGCAGTACTTC.